Listed below are T cell receptor beta chains from one sample, sequenced in a study of CD8+CD57+ T cells in acquired aplastic anemia. MiXCR, run by TCRdb on the reads, gives a single entry per CDR3 protein. The repertoire holds under 200,000 distinct CDR3 sequences, with about 48% as singletons. The sequenced material came from sorted CD4+, CD8+, or CD8+CD57+ T cells (not recorded which) from PBMCs. The source is a human donor with aplastic anemia. Both conserved end residues are part of each CDR3. D genes are given only for firm matches. Clone size is not always given. Where it is, it says once, few, many or a class for expanded clones.

D	V	J	size	CDR3	DNA
NA	TRBV10-1	TRBJ1-6	NA	CAIKMTSSSDSPLHF	TGTGCCATCAAGATGACGTCGTCTTCTGATTCACCCCTCCACTTT
NA	TRBV12-5	TRBJ1-1	NA	CASGGTGNTEAFF	TGTGCTAGTGGTGGAACAGGGAACACTGAAGCTTTCTTT
TRBD1	TRBV27	TRBJ1-1	NA	CASRADRDARRTEAFF	TGTGCCAGCAGGGCCGACAGGGACGCGCGGCGTACTGAAGCTTTCTTT
NA	TRBV7-2	TRBJ2-1	NA	CASSLATSNDEQFF	TGTGCCAGCAGCTTAGCGACTAGTAATGATGAGCAGTTCTTC
TRBD1	TRBV9	TRBJ1-1	NA	CASSVSPDRGRTEAFF	TGTGCCAGCAGCGTAAGCCCCGACAGGGGTAGGACTGAAGCTTTCTTT
NA	TRBV19	TRBJ1-3	many	CASSIRPPGLGNTIYF	TGTGCCAGTAGTATCCGCCCCCCAGGGCTTGGAAACACCATATATTTT
NA	TRBV9	TRBJ2-7	many	CASSVGGGGTYEQYF	TGTGCCAGCAGCGTAGGTGGAGGAGGCACGTACGAGCAGTACTTC
NA	TRBV20-1	TRBJ1-6	NA	CSARADPVSHF	TGCAGTGCTAGAGCGGACCCTGTCTCCCACTTT
NA	TRBV2	TRBJ1-2	NA	CASAKGAF	TGTGCCAGCGCCAAAGGCGCCTTC
NA	TRBV19	TRBJ2-7	many	CASSIAGGTATYEQYF	TGTGCCAGTAGTATCGCAGGTGGGACCGCGACCTACGAGCAGTACTTC
TRBD2	TRBV7-2	TRBJ2-7	many	CASSLAWSSGSYEQYF	TGTGCCAGCAGCTTAGCGTGGTCTAGCGGGAGCTACGAGCAGTACTTC
TRBD1	TRBV29-1	TRBJ1-2	once	CSVYGQGNGYTF	TGCAGCGTTTACGGACAGGGTAACGGCTACACCTTC
NA	TRBV15	TRBJ2-1	NA	CATSRDYDGSWPEQFF	TGTGCCACCAGCAGAGATTATGACGGCTCGTGGCCTGAGCAGTTCTTC
TRBD1	TRBV2	TRBJ1-1	NA	CASSARQGALEAFF	TGTGCCAGCAGTGCGAGACAGGGAGCTCTTGAAGCTTTCTTT
TRBD1	TRBV20-1	TRBJ1-5	NA	CSADAKTGGEQPQHF	TGCAGTGCTGACGCTAAGACAGGGGGCGAACAGCCCCAGCATTTT
TRBD2	TRBV19	TRBJ2-1	many	CASIKVAGGLNNEQFF	TGTGCCAGTATAAAGGTAGCGGGAGGGTTAAACAATGAGCAGTTCTTC
NA	TRBV10-3	TRBJ1-4	NA	CAISARAQGNEKLFF	TGTGCCATCAGTGCGAGGGCCCAGGGAAATGAAAAACTGTTTTTT
NA	TRBV20-1	TRBJ1-1	NA	CSASGLTSRADAFF	TGCAGTGCTAGCGGTTTGACTTCAAGGGCGGACGCTTTCTTT
NA	TRBV27	TRBJ2-6	NA	CASRRVKVTANVLTF	TGTGCCAGCAGGAGAGTAAAAGTGACGGCCAACGTCCTGACTTTC
NA	TRBV24-1	TRBJ2-1	many	CATSDLALGRGEQFF	TGTGCCACCAGTGATTTGGCGTTGGGGCGAGGTGAGCAGTTCTTC
NA	TRBV25-1	TRBJ2-7	many	CASSGGLAYEQYF	TGTGCCAGCAGTGGAGGTCTAGCCTACGAGCAGTACTTC
TRBD2	TRBV9	TRBJ2-3	NA	CASSPSGGGSTDTQYF	TGTGCCAGCAGCCCCAGCGGGGGAGGCTCCACAGATACGCAGTATTTT
NA	TRBV6-4	TRBJ1-6	NA	CASSDSIIGSPLHF	TGTGCCAGCAGTGACTCGATTATCGGTTCACCCCTCCACTTT
TRBD2	TRBV11-2	TRBJ2-1	few	CASSHRGGERLYNEQFF	TGTGCCAGCAGCCACCGCGGGGGGGAGCGTCTTTACAATGAGCAGTTCTTC
NA	TRBV2	TRBJ1-4	NA	CASRGTKVEKLFF	TGTGCCAGCAGAGGAACCAAGGTAGAAAAACTGTTTTTT
NA	TRBV24-1	TRBJ1-3	many	CATSDGTASGNTIYF	TGTGCCACCAGTGATGGGACGGCGTCTGGAAACACCATATATTTT
TRBD2	TRBV5-1	TRBJ2-1	NA	CASSFGGGANNEQFF	TGCGCCAGCAGCTTCGGCGGGGGGGCCAACAATGAGCAGTTCTTC
NA	TRBV10-3	TRBJ2-5	NA	CAIKSGSPRETQYF	TGTGCCATCAAGTCCGGGAGCCCTCGAGAGACCCAGTACTTC
NA	TRBV7-2	TRBJ2-7	once	CASSRSLSYEQYF	TGTGCCAGCAGCCGGAGCCTTAGCTACGAGCAGTACTTC
NA	TRBV10-3	TRBJ2-6	NA	CATGSSSGANVLTF	TGTGCCACCGGGTCTAGCTCTGGGGCCAACGTCCTGACTTTC
TRBD2	TRBV29-1	TRBJ2-5	NA	CSQEASGRQETQYF	TGCAGCCAAGAGGCTAGCGGGAGGCAAGAGACCCAGTACTTC
NA	TRBV10-3	TRBJ2-6	NA	CAISDVFSGANVLTF	TGTGCCATCAGCGACGTATTCTCTGGGGCCAACGTCCTGACTTTC
NA	TRBV4-2	TRBJ1-1	few	CASSHDGTTGWNTEAFF	TGTGCCAGCAGCCACGACGGTACTACAGGGTGGAACACTGAAGCTTTCTTT
NA	TRBV29-1	TRBJ1-3	few	CSVEPAYSGNTIYF	TGCAGCGTTGAACCGGCGTACTCTGGAAACACCATATATTTT
TRBD1	TRBV2	TRBJ1-5	NA	CASSVRTGGSQPQHF	TGTGCCAGCAGTGTTAGGACAGGGGGAAGTCAGCCCCAGCATTTT
NA	TRBV18	TRBJ1-2	many	CASSSPGVGYTF	TGTGCCAGCTCATCTCCAGGGGTTGGCTACACCTTC
TRBD1	TRBV20-1	TRBJ1-1	once	CSASQGVDAEAFF	TGCAGTGCTAGCCAGGGGGTGGACGCTGAAGCTTTCTTT